A single T cell receptor beta chain is shown here with its context. TCRdb's copy holds only in-frame clones and misses some; the assay was immunoSEQ multiplex PCR. The sample lists about 1.5 million clones, roughly 96% occurring once. This entry comes from a study of shared clonotypes between healthy human individuals. Among the donors, all were Caucasian adults who lived in Nashville, Tennessee. The V segment lost 4 bases and the J segment 7 bases; nucleotides outside the gene matches: 6. Germline V gene sequence: CDR1 SNHLY, CDR2 FYNNEI. This CDR3 region has 14 residues. The sequence came from a man aged 25-40 years in good health. The sample comprised naive CD4+ T cells sorted from blood. Described subset: CD45RA+ positively selected. The chain uses TRBV2 and TRBJ2-2; the match to TRBD1 covers 7 bases. The CDR3: CASSGGTAGGELFF. The CDR3 nucleotides are TGTGCCAGCAGTGGGGGGACAGCCGGCGGGGAGCTGTTTTTT.